This T cell receptor (beta chain) was documented in a study of blood T cell repertoires in COVID-19. Study-level background: T cells, B-cell-depleted T cells, or PBMCs provided the cDNA or gDNA that served as material.

The table came from immunoSEQ multiplex PCR; TCRdb's copy has only in-frame clones and leaves some out. The sample lists fewer than 150,000 clones; around 83% were seen once. Clinical history reported by participants formed the basis on which cohorts were assigned. Symptom resolution, clearance, or two negative PCRs marked donors in Cohort 3 as recovered. CDR3 size: 16 residues. Germline CDR1 is SEHNR and CDR2 is FQNEAQ (reference sequence). J gave up 7 bases and V 4 bases, and 6 bases lay outside the gene matches. The receptor comes from a man aged 25-45 years who had recovered from COVID-19. The sample comprised PBMCs or T cells enriched from blood (not recorded which). V gene TRBV7-9 combines with J gene TRBJ2-2; 13 bases match TRBD2. CDR3 sequence reads: CASSSLAGGPGGELFF. DNA for the CDR3: TGTGCCAGCAGCTCACTAGCGGGAGGGCCTGGCGGGGAGCTGTTTTTT.